The 27 T cell receptor beta chains below were found in one sample sequenced in a study of T cell responses to AZD1222 COVID-19 vaccine. Profiled with immunoSEQ multiplex PCR; TCRdb holds only in-frame clones, not every one. This sample has 150,000 to 200,000 clones; around 95% occur once, and the top ten carry about 0.6%. Sequencing used peripheral blood, obtained on day 0 of AZD1222 vaccination. These receptors all stem from an adult in good health.

J is TRBJ1-1 and V is TRBV15; D is undetermined. CDR3 length: 16 amino acids. Germline V gene data show CDR1 as LNHNV and CDR2 as YYDKDF (reference sequence). V lost 1 base, J lost 0 bases, and 12 bases lay in between. The CDR3 DNA reads as TGTGCCACCAGCAGAGTCCGGATGGGAATGAACACTGAAGCTTTCTTT. It is translated as CATSRVRMGMNTEAFF. Variable domain in full (rest from reference TRBV15 and TRBJ1-1): DAMVIQNPRYQVTQFGKPVTLSCSQTLNHNVMYWYQQKSSQAPKLLFHYYDKDFNNEADTPDNFQSRRPNTSFCFLDIRSPGLGDTAMYLCATSRVRMGMNTEAFFGQGTRLTVV.

This clone was detected once. J is TRBJ1-1 and V is TRBV28; D is uncertain. Trimming pared 6 bases from V and 7 bases from J, leaving 12 bases between. This CDR3 spans 12 amino acids. Germline CDR1 and CDR2: MDHEN and SYDVKM. Written as DNA, the CDR3 is TGTGCCAGCAGGCCACCCAGGTATGAAGCTTTCTTT. Amino acids: CASRPPRYEAFF.

The chain uses TRBV19 and TRBJ1-1; TRBD1 matches 7 bases. CDR1 is LNHDA and CDR2 is SQIVND in the germline V gene (reference sequence). The CDR3 extends over 16 amino acids. The V gene end was trimmed by 5 bases and the J gene end by 8 bases; junction bases not matched to a gene: 17. CDR3 sequence: CASSHLPGQLRPEAFF. The CDR3 DNA reads TGTGCCAGTAGTCACCTCCCGGGACAGCTAAGACCCGAAGCTTTCTTT.

Only one count was recorded for this clone. In the same sample, other DNA sequences code for this CDR3. V is TRBV12-3 or TRBV12-4 and J is TRBJ1-1; D call uncertain. The CDR3 contains 13 residues. The V and J ends lost 1 base and 1 base respectively, with 4 bases between them. CDR3 DNA sequence: TGTGCCAGCAGTTTAGAGGGGAACACTGAAGCTTTCTTT. Amino acids: CASSLEGNTEAFF.

The gene calls are TRBV28 and TRBJ1-6; 7 bases fit TRBD1. V shed 6 bases, J shed 3 bases, and the junction held 2 bases outside the gene matches. Germline V gene data show CDR1 as MDHEN and CDR2 as SYDVKM. The CDR3 length is 14 residues. Written as DNA, the CDR3 is TGTGCCAGCAGCCGGGACAGCTATAATTCACCCCTCCACTTT. Translated, it gives CASSRDSYNSPLHF.

The gene calls are TRBV28 and TRBJ2-5; D is unclear. From germline, CDR1 is MDHEN and CDR2 SYDVKM. V was pared by 7 bases and J by 5 bases, with 11 bases between. This CDR3 is 12 amino acids long. The CDR3 sequence is CASKGALETQYF. The CDR3 bases are TGTGCCAGCAAAGGAGCCCTCGAGACCCAGTACTTC.

The chain links TRBV27 to TRBJ1-3; TRBD1 matches at 7 bases. CDR1 and CDR2 from the germline V gene are MNHEY and SMNVEV (reference sequence). CDR3 length: 14 residues. Trimming took 6 bases from V and 2 from J; bases not matched to a gene: 4. The CDR3: CASSSTGAGNTIYF. DNA for the CDR3: TGTGCCAGCAGCAGTACAGGGGCTGGAAACACCATATATTTT.

This chain links TRBV4-2 with TRBJ2-1; weak D call: TRBD2 (5 bases). CDR3 length: 14 amino acids. The ends were cut back, 4 bases at V and 8 bases at J, with 15 bases in the middle. The germline gives CDR1 LGHNA, CDR2 YNFKEQ. CDR3 sequence (DNA): TGTGCCAGCAGCCCCCCGTCGGGGAGTGATGAGCAGTTCTTC. Translation: CASSPPSGSDEQFF.

The V gene is TRBV4-1, the J gene TRBJ1-4, with TRBD1 identical over 11 bases. The CDR3 runs to 13 residues. V dropped 6 bases and J dropped 8; count of bases not matched to a gene: 2. Per germline, CDR1 MGHRA and CDR2 YSYEKL. The chain's CDR3 is CASRWTGGEKLFF. DNA for the CDR3: TGCGCCAGCAGGTGGACAGGGGGCGAAAAACTGTTTTTT.

The chain joins TRBV30 to TRBJ2-1; D call uncertain. The germline CDR1 and CDR2 sequences are GTSNPN and SVGIG (reference sequence). Trimming left V 5 bases short and J 4 bases short, with 15 bases between. CDR3 length: 14 amino acids. The CDR3 DNA sequence: TGTGCCTGGGACCAGGAATTGGGATACAATGAGCAGTTCTTC. This encodes CAWDQELGYNEQFF.

The chain combines TRBV14 with TRBJ1-1; 7 bases are a match to TRBD1. The CDR3 runs to 13 residues. CDR1 is SGHDN and CDR2 is FVKESK in the germline V gene. The J segment lost 10 bases and the V segment lost 2 bases, leaving 7 bases of the junction unmatched. The CDR3 reads CASSQNRGAGAFF. The CDR3 nucleotides are TGTGCCAGCAGCCAAAACAGGGGCGCAGGAGCTTTCTTT. The complete variable domain, with remaining parts taken from reference TRBV14 and TRBJ1-1, reads EAGVTQFPSHSVIEKGQTVTLRCDPISGHDNLYWYRRVMGKEIKFLLHFVKESKQDESGMPNNRFLAERTGGTYSTLKVQPAELEDSGVYFCASSQNRGAGAFFGQGTRLTVV.

The V and J genes are TRBV4-1 and TRBJ1-5; D may be TRBD1 (5 bases). This CDR3 is built from 14 residues. Germline loops: CDR1 MGHRA, CDR2 YSYEKL. With 6 bases removed from V and 4 bases from J, the gap between germline ends came to 13 bases. For the CDR3, the DNA is TGCGCCAGCAGTCGGGCGGGGCTAAATCAGCCCCAGCATTTT. Translation gives CASSRAGLNQPQHF.

This clone was recorded once. Relative to the germline gene, one junction end is altered; a read error may explain this. The chain joins TRBV27 to TRBJ2-1; 8 nucleotides align to TRBD2. Germline V gives CDR1 MNHEY, CDR2 SMNVEV (reference sequence). The CDR3 spans 14 residues. The CDR3, as DNA: TGTGCCAGCAGATTATTAGCGGGGCCCAATGAGCAGTTCTTC. The encoded protein is CASRLLAGPNEQFF.

V is TRBV25-1 and J is TRBJ2-7; tentative D call: TRBD2 (6 bases). The CDR3 totals 16 residues. Germline V gene data show CDR1 as MGHDK and CDR2 as SYGVNS. With 1 base removed from V and 2 bases from J, the gap between germline ends came to 15 bases. CDR3 DNA: TGTGCCAGCAGTGAATCATCGGACGGGGGAACCTACGAGCAGTACTTC. It yields the protein CASSESSDGGTYEQYF.

The chain is built from TRBV5-1 and TRBJ1-3, with D maybe TRBD1 (5 bases). The germline gives CDR1 SGHRS, CDR2 YFSETQ. The length of the CDR3 is 14 residues. Trimming left V 4 bases short and J 1 base short, with 9 bases between. The DNA for the CDR3 is TGCGCCAGCAGCCCCGGGACTTCTGGAAACACCATATATTTT. Its protein is CASSPGTSGNTIYF.

The chain combines TRBV9 with TRBJ2-1; 10 positions agree with TRBD1. This CDR3 region has 16 residues. Trimming took 4 bases from V and 9 from J; bases not matched to a gene: 13. Germline CDR1 SGDLS, CDR2 YYNGEE. The CDR3 region has the DNA TGTGCCAGCAGCCTCCTAGGTCGGGACAGGGGATCTGAGCAGTTCTTC. As protein: CASSLLGRDRGSEQFF. The full variable domain, completed using reference TRBV9 and TRBJ2-1, is DSGVTQTPKHLITATGQRVTLRCSPRSGDLSVYWYQQSLDQGLQFLIQYYNGEERAKGNILERFSAQQFPDLHSELNLSSLELGDSALYFCASSLLGRDRGSEQFFGPGTRLTVL.

The gene calls are TRBV5-1 and TRBJ1-6; D might be TRBD1 (5 bases). CDR3 length equals 15 residues. V lost 4 bases and J lost 10, with 18 bases in between. Per germline, CDR1 SGHRS and CDR2 YFSETQ. The CDR3 protein is CASSVSRGTGSPLHF. In nucleotides, the CDR3 is TGCGCCAGCAGCGTCTCTAGAGGGACGGGGTCACCCCTCCACTTT.

The chain couples TRBV9 to TRBJ2-6; 10 positions agree with TRBD1. The germline gives CDR1 SGDLS, CDR2 YYNGEE. J lost 0 bases, V lost 3 bases, and 6 bases had no gene match. The CDR3 runs to 18 residues. CDR3 bases: TGTGCCAGCAGCGCCGGCGGGACAGGGGACTCTGGGGCCAACGTCCTGACTTTC. It translates to CASSAGGTGDSGANVLTF.

CDR3 sequence (DNA): TGTGCCAGCAGTGAGGGGCTGGGGGGAGCCAACACTGAAGCTTTCTTT. Its protein product is CASSEGLGGANTEAFF. The V call is TRBV25-1, the J call TRBJ1-1, with D tentatively TRBD1 (5 bases). V lost 3 bases and J lost 2, with 16 bases in between. Germline V lookup: CDR1 MGHDK, CDR2 SYGVNS. The length of the CDR3 is 16 residues.

The chain combines TRBV6-5 with TRBJ1-5; possibly TRBD1 for D (5 bases). Trimming shortened V by 7 bases and J by 3 bases, and 13 bases separated the two germline ends. Germline loops: CDR1 MNHEY, CDR2 SVGAGI. CDR3 length: 14 amino acids. CDR3 bases: TGTGCCAGCACCACGGCGGGGGTCAATCAGCCCCAGCATTTT. This gives the protein CASTTAGVNQPQHF.

The genes are TRBV20-1 and TRBJ2-5; D unclear. Germline V gives CDR1 DFQATT, CDR2 SNEGSKA (reference sequence). Trimming removed 0 bases at V and 3 bases at J, with 2 bases between. The CDR3 length is 11 residues. CDR3 bases: TGCAGTGCTAGAGATAAAGAGACCCAGTACTTC. This codes for CSARDKETQYF.

The chain is built from TRBV6-4 and TRBJ1-2, with a possible D match to TRBD1 (5 bases). Germline CDR1 MRHNA, CDR2 SNTAGT. The CDR3 loop spans 15 amino acids. Trimming removed 3 bases from V and 4 bases from J, with 15 bases in between. CDR3 protein: CASSETAGLSYGYTF. CDR3 bases: TGTGCCAGCAGTGAGACGGCAGGGTTGTCCTATGGCTACACCTTC.

The J gene is TRBJ1-2, the V gene TRBV24-1; D call uncertain. Germline V gene data show CDR1 as KGHDR and CDR2 as SFDVKD. V was cut by 2 bases and J by 5 bases, with 8 bases left in between. The CDR3 sequence is 13 residues long. CDR3 amino acids: CATSDYDLYGYTF. CDR3 nucleotides: TGTGCCACCAGTGATTATGACCTTTATGGCTACACCTTC.

This clone has a single count. This sequence joins TRBV6-5 and TRBJ1-1, with TRBD1 as a possible D gene (6 bases). Germline CDR1 and CDR2: MNHEY and SVGAGI. Trimming pared 6 bases from V and 5 bases from J, leaving 16 bases between. The CDR3 extends over 14 amino acids. The CDR3 spells CASRPPTGGTEAFF. In DNA, the CDR3 is TGTGCCAGCAGACCGCCGACAGGCGGGACTGAAGCTTTCTTT.

The gene calls are TRBV5-1 and TRBJ1-1, with 9 positions matching TRBD1. This CDR3 contains 15 residues. J lost 4 bases, V lost 4 bases, and 8 bases had no gene match. Per germline, CDR1 SGHRS and CDR2 YFSETQ. Written as DNA, the CDR3 is TGCGCCAGCAGCCGAACCCGGGACAGGGTCACTGAAGCTTTCTTT. Its protein product is CASSRTRDRVTEAFF.

This clone came up once. This rearrangement joins TRBV7-9 to TRBJ1-5, with TRBD1 as a possible D gene (6 bases). Per the germline V gene, CDR1 is SEHNR and CDR2 is FQNEAQ (reference sequence). The CDR3 is made up of 16 amino acids. Trimming shortened V by 1 base and J by 5 bases, and 15 bases separated the two germline ends. CDR3 bases: TGTGCCAGCAGCTTAGGGGGAGAGGGGGTCCATCAGCCCCAGCATTTT. It encodes CASSLGGEGVHQPQHF.

The V and J genes are TRBV30 and TRBJ2-7; 10 positions match TRBD1. Germline values: CDR1 GTSNPN, CDR2 SVGIG (reference sequence). V lost 7 bases, J lost 3 bases, and 3 bases stayed unmatched. The CDR3 is 12 residues long. The CDR3, as DNA: TGTGCCTTGGACAGGGGGTACTACGAGCAGTACTTC. Translated, it gives CALDRGYYEQYF. Drawing the rest from reference TRBV30 and TRBJ2-7, the complete variable domain is SQTIHQWPATLVQPVGSPLSLECTVEGTSNPNLYWYRQAAGRGLQLLFYSVGIGQISSEVPQNLSASRPQDRQFILSSKKLLLSDSGFYLCALDRGYYEQYFGPGTRLTVT.